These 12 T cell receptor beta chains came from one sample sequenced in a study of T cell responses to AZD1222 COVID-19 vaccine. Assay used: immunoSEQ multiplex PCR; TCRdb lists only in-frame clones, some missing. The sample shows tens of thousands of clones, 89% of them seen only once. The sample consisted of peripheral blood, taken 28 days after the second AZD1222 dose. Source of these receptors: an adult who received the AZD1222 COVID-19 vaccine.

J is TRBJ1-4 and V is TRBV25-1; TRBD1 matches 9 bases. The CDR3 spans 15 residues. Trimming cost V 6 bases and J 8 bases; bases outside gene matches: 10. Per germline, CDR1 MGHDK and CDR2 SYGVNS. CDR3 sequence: CASSIGTGWFEKLFF. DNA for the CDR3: TGTGCCAGCAGCATCGGGACAGGGTGGTTCGAAAAACTGTTTTTT.

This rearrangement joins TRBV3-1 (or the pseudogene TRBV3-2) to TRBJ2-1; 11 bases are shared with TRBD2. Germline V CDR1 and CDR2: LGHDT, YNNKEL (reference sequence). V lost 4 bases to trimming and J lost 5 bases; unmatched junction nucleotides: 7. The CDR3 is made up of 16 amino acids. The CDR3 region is CASSRKLAGEDNEQFF. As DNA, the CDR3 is TGTGCCAGCAGCCGGAAACTAGCGGGAGAGGACAATGAGCAGTTCTTC.

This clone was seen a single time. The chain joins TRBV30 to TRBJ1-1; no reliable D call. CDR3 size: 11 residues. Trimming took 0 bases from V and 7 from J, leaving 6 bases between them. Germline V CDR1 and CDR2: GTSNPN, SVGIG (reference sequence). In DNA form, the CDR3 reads TGTGCCTGGAGTGTACAATATGAAGCTTTCTTT. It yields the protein CAWSVQYEAFF.

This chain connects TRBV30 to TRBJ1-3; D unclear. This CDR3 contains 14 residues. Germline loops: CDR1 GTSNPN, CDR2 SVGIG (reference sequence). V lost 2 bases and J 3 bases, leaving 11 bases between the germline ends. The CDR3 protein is CAWSFPSFGNTIYF. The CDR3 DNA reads TGTGCCTGGAGTTTCCCCTCTTTTGGAAACACCATATATTTT.

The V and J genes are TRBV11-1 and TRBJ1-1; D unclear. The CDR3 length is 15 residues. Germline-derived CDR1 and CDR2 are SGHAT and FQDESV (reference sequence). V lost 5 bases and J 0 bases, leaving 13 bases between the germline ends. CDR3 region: CASSPREGMNTEAFF. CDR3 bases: TGTGCCAGCAGCCCCCGGGAGGGAATGAACACTGAAGCTTTCTTT.

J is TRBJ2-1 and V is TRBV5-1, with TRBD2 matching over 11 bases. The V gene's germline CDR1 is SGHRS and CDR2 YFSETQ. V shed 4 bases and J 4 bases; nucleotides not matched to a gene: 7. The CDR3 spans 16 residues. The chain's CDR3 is CASSQLAGGIYNEQFF. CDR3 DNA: TGCGCCAGCAGCCAATTAGCGGGAGGGATTTACAATGAGCAGTTCTTC.

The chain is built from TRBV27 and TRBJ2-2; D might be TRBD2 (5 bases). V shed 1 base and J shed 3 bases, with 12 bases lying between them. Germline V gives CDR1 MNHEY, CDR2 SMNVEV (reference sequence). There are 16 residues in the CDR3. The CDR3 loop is CASSLWSPGDTGELFF. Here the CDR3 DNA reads TGTGCCAGCAGTTTATGGTCCCCCGGGGACACCGGGGAGCTGTTTTTT.

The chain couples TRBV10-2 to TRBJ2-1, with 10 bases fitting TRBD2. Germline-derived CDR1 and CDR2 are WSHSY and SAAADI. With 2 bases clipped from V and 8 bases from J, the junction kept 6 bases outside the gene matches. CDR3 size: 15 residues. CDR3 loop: CASSEPGTSEDEQFF. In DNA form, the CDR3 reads TGCGCCAGCAGTGAGCCAGGGACTAGCGAGGATGAGCAGTTCTTC.

The CDR3 here is CASLVYNEQFF. CDR3 DNA sequence: TGTGCCAGCCTAGTCTACAATGAGCAGTTCTTC. The rearrangement links TRBV6-5 to TRBJ2-1; D uncertain. Per the germline V gene, CDR1 is MNHEY and CDR2 is SVGAGI. This CDR3 contains 11 residues. The germline V and J ends were trimmed by 8 bases and 3 bases, with 5 bases remaining between them.

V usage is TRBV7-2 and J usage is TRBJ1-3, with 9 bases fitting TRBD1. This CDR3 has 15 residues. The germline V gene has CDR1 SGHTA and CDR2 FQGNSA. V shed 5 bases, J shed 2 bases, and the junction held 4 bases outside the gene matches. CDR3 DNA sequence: TGTGCCAGCAGCCGGACAGGGGTTCCTGGAAACACCATATATTTT. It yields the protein CASSRTGVPGNTIYF.

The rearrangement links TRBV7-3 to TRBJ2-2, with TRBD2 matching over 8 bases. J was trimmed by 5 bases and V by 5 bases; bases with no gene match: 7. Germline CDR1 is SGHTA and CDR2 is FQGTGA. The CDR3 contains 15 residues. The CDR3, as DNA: TGTGCCAGCAGCCCGGGAGCGGGAGCTACCGGGGAGCTGTTTTTT. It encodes CASSPGAGATGELFF.

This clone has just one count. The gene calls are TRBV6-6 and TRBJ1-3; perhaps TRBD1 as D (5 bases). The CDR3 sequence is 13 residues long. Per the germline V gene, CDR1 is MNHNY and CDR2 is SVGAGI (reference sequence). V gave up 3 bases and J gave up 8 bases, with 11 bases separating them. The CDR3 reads CASSYQGGHTIYF. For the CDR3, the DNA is TGTGCCAGCAGTTATCAGGGAGGGCACACCATATATTTT.